This TCR beta chain was sequenced for a study of shared clonotypes between healthy human individuals. Study-wide background: In total, the donors were a couple of women and a few men aged 18 to 49.

The V gene's germline CDR1 is SGHAT and CDR2 FQNNGV. The CDR3 runs 15 residues. V was shortened by 5 bases and J by 8 bases, with 21 bases between the two germline ends. A few counts support this clone. Its antigen is still unknown. CD45RO-negative, CCR7-selected cells formed the naive CD8 fraction, which excluded terminally differentiated effector memory CD45RA+ cells. Data came from immunoSEQ multiplex PCR; TCRdb stores just in-frame clones and leaves some out. In the table there are fewer than 1 million clones, approximately 96% of which are singletons. Study-wide results and caveats: Donor clonotype sharing was expected to depend on sequencing depth.

The chain uses TRBV11-2 and TRBJ1-2; a possible D gene is TRBD1 (6 bases). Sequencing input: naive CD8+ T cells sorted from blood. This sequence was found in a young man in good health. CDR3 sequence (DNA): TGTGCCAGCAGCCCTTGGCACAGGGCCAGGAGCGGCTACACCTTC. Protein product: CASSPWHRARSGYTF. Using reference TRBV11-2 and TRBJ1-2 for the parts outside the CDR3, the full variable domain is EAGVAQSPRYKIIEKRQSVAFWCNPISGHATLYWYQQILGQGPKLLIQFQNNGVVDDSQLPKDRFSAERLKGVDSTLKIQPAKLEDSAVYLCASSPWHRARSGYTFGSGTRLTVV.